A single sample gave rise to the 30 T cell receptor beta chains below, sequenced in a study of OX40 agonist ivuxolimab in advanced cancers. The library was generated by the immunoSEQ multiplex PCR assay. TCRdb's version of the immuneACCESS table is confined to in-frame rearrangements and falls short of the full clone set. An unresolved V gene accounts for under half of the shortfall where checked; the remainder is of unknown origin. The sample has some 79,000 clones on record, 88% of them singletons. Jointly, the top ten make up around 4.1% of the sample. The sequencing used CD4+ or CD8+ T cells sorted from blood, collected in a trial of the OX40 agonist ivuxolimab. These receptors all stem from an adult with an advanced solid tumor such as melanoma, head and neck, liver or kidney cancer.

The chain uses TRBV19 and TRBJ1-1; 7 bases agree with TRBD1. CDR1 and CDR2 from the germline V gene are LNHDA and SQIVND (reference sequence). The CDR3 length is 13 residues. V lost 11 bases, J lost 4 bases, and 10 bases stayed unmatched. The CDR3 DNA is TGTGCCTCCAAGGGGGCTTTGGTCACTGAAGCTTTCTTT. As protein: CASKGALVTEAFF.

This chain uses TRBV6-5 with TRBJ2-5; 10 bases map to TRBD2. The germline V gene encodes CDR1 MNHEY and CDR2 SVGAGI. Trimming took 2 bases from V and 3 from J; bases not matched to a gene: 0. The CDR3 spans 14 residues. The CDR3 spells CASSYGLAEETQYF. The CDR3 DNA reads TGTGCCAGCAGTTACGGACTAGCGGAAGAGACCCAGTACTTC.

In its sample, this clone was seen once. The V and J genes are TRBV6-1 and TRBJ1-2, with D possibly TRBD1 on 5 matching bases. CDR1 is MNHNS, CDR2 SASEGT, per germline. Trimming removed 2 bases at V and 7 bases at J, with 11 bases between. This CDR3 has 13 residues. CDR3 in amino acids: CASSESRDRGYTF. In DNA form, the CDR3 reads TGTGCCAGCAGTGAATCCCGGGACCGTGGCTACACCTTC.

In this sample, this clone turned up a few times. The rearrangement joins TRBV2 to TRBJ1-5; no clear D. Trimming left V 0 bases short and J 1 base short, with 4 bases between. Germline CDR1 SNHLY, CDR2 FYNNEI. The CDR3 covers 14 residues. CDR3 protein: CASSEAGSNQPQHF. CDR3 bases: TGTGCCAGCAGTGAAGCAGGGAGCAATCAGCCCCAGCATTTT. Drawing the rest from reference TRBV2 and TRBJ1-5, the complete variable domain is EPEVTQTPSHQVTQMGQEVILRCVPISNHLYFYWYRQILGQKVEFLVSFYNNEISEKSEIFDDQFSVERPDGSNFTLKIRSTKLEDSAMYFCASSEAGSNQPQHFGDGTRLSIL.

This rearrangement joins TRBV14 to TRBJ1-3, with D hard to call. Germline lookup yields CDR1 SGHDN and CDR2 FVKESK. The CDR3 sequence is 15 residues long. V dropped 0 bases and J dropped 8 bases, with 14 bases sitting between them. The CDR3 loop is CASSQDWSSRDTIYF. The CDR3 DNA is TGTGCCAGCAGCCAAGATTGGTCGTCAAGAGACACCATATATTTT.

The chain links TRBV28 to TRBJ2-1; D remains ambiguous. Germline V gene sequence: CDR1 MDHEN, CDR2 SYDVKM. The CDR3 contains 13 residues. Trimming pared 6 bases from V and 4 bases from J, leaving 10 bases between. CDR3 amino acids: CASSLGSYNEQFF. In nucleotides, the CDR3 is TGTGCCAGCAGCCTAGGGTCATACAATGAGCAGTTCTTC.

The gene calls are TRBV2 and TRBJ2-6; TRBD1 matches 7 bases. The CDR3 length is 16 residues. Losses at the gene ends were 5 bases for V and 0 bases for J; bases not matched to a gene: 4. Germline CDR1 reads SNHLY; CDR2 reads FYNNEI. This chain's CDR3 is CASSPGQLSGANVLTF. DNA of the CDR3: TGTGCCAGCAGTCCGGGACAGCTCTCTGGGGCCAACGTCCTGACTTTC.

There are a few counts of this clone. The chain couples TRBV15 to TRBJ1-3; D is unresolved. The CDR3 consists of 15 residues. Germline CDR1 LNHNV, CDR2 YYDKDF (reference sequence). V was pared by 5 bases and J by 0 bases, with 11 bases between. Written as DNA, the CDR3 is TGTGCCACCAGCCTACGGCCTCCCTCTGGAAACACCATATATTTT. Encoded protein: CATSLRPPSGNTIYF.

The chain recombines TRBV5-1 with TRBJ2-5, with TRBD1 as a possible D gene (6 bases). CDR1 SGHRS and CDR2 YFSETQ come from the germline V gene. V lost 5 bases, J lost 2 bases, and 13 bases lay in between. The CDR3 runs to 14 residues. CDR3: CASRPAQGQETQYF. Written as DNA, the CDR3 is TGCGCCAGCAGACCGGCTCAGGGGCAAGAGACCCAGTACTTC.

The rearrangement joins TRBV5-5 to TRBJ2-5, with 7 bases lining up with TRBD1. Germline CDR1 reads SGHKS; CDR2 reads YYEKEE (reference sequence). J was trimmed by 3 bases and V by 2 bases; bases with no gene match: 7. The CDR3 is 15 residues long. CDR3 nucleotide sequence: TGTGCCAGCAGCTTCCGAGGGGGCGAGGAAGAGACCCAGTACTTC. Translating it yields CASSFRGGEEETQYF.

The chain employs TRBV5-1 and TRBJ2-1; 7 bases match TRBD2. CDR3 length: 16 amino acids. V gave up 2 bases and J gave up 0 bases; unmatched junction bases: 5. Germline-derived CDR1 and CDR2 are SGHRS and YFSETQ. The CDR3 DNA is TGCGCCAGCAGCTTCTTTCGGGAGGCCTCCTACAATGAGCAGTTCTTC. It is translated as CASSFFREASYNEQFF.

The chain combines TRBV10-1 with TRBJ1-5; tentatively, D is TRBD1 (6 bases). This CDR3 is 18 amino acids long. V dropped 3 bases and J dropped 2 bases, with 20 bases sitting between them. CDR1 is WNHNN and CDR2 is SYGVQD in the germline V gene (reference sequence). The CDR3 loop is CASSDEPVGRQGNQPQHF. The CDR3 nucleotides are TGCGCCAGCAGTGACGAGCCCGTTGGCCGACAGGGCAATCAGCCCCAGCATTTT.

The V gene is TRBV4-1, the J gene TRBJ2-5, with TRBD2 identical over 7 bases. Unmatched junction bases numbered 10, after V lost 4 bases and J lost 5 bases. CDR3 length: 15 residues. CDR1 and CDR2 from the germline V gene are MGHRA and YSYEKL. DNA for the CDR3: TGCGCCAGCAGCCGACTGGGAGGGCCTGGTGAGACCCAGTACTTC. Its translation is CASSRLGGPGETQYF.

The chain recombines TRBV10-3 with TRBJ2-3; 12 bases are shared with TRBD2. The V gene's germline CDR1 is ENHRY and CDR2 SYGVKD. With V trimmed by 0 bases and J by 3 bases, 4 bases remained unmatched. The CDR3 extends over 17 amino acids. CDR3 nucleotides: TGTGCCATCAGTGAGTCCCTAGCGGGAGGGACGACAGATACGCAGTATTTT. As protein: CAISESLAGGTTDTQYF.

This clone was observed a few times. Additional DNA sequences in this sample encode the identical CDR3. The rearrangement uses TRBV10-3 and TRBJ1-2, with a weak D call TRBD1 (5 bases). Trimming took 3 bases from V and 1 from J, leaving 9 bases between them. From germline, CDR1 is ENHRY and CDR2 SYGVKD. The CDR3 contains 14 residues. CDR3 bases: TGTGCCATCAGTGAAGGGCAGGGTAACTATGGCTACACCTTC. Residues: CAISEGQGNYGYTF.

This chain joins TRBV16 and TRBJ2-1, with 12 bases fitting TRBD2. There are 15 residues in the CDR3. With V trimmed by 2 bases and J by 6 bases, 2 bases remained unmatched. CDR1 KGHSY and CDR2 FQNENV come from the germline V gene. In DNA form, the CDR3 reads TGTGCCAGCAGCCAACTAGCGGGAGGGCCCAATGAGCAGTTCTTC. It translates to CASSQLAGGPNEQFF.

CDR3 coding DNA: TGTGCCAGCAGTCTCCGGGACAACAATCAGCCCCAGCATTTT. Protein: CASSLRDNNQPQHF. The rearrangement uses TRBV2 and TRBJ1-5; a possible D gene is TRBD1 (6 bases). The V gene's germline CDR1 is SNHLY and CDR2 FYNNEI. Trimming cost V 5 bases and J 3 bases, with 11 bases left between them. CDR3 length equals 14 residues. Combining the CDR3 with reference TRBV2 and TRBJ1-5 gives the whole variable domain EPEVTQTPSHQVTQMGQEVILRCVPISNHLYFYWYRQILGQKVEFLVSFYNNEISEKSEIFDDQFSVERPDGSNFTLKIRSTKLEDSAMYFCASSLRDNNQPQHFGDGTRLSIL.

The chain employs TRBV27 and TRBJ2-7, with 7 bases aligning to TRBD1. Germline V gene data show CDR1 as MNHEY and CDR2 as SMNVEV (reference sequence). This CDR3 is built from 14 residues. With 5 bases clipped from V and 1 base from J, the junction kept 5 bases outside the gene matches. The DNA of the CDR3 is TGTGCCAGCAGTCCTCGGACAGGATCCTACGAGCAGTACTTC. The encoded protein is CASSPRTGSYEQYF.

V usage is TRBV19 and J usage is TRBJ2-7; a possible D gene is TRBD1 (5 bases). The V and J ends lost 5 bases and 3 bases respectively, with 11 bases between them. This CDR3 contains 13 residues. Germline assignment: CDR1 LNHDA and CDR2 SQIVND (reference sequence). The CDR3 DNA sequence: TGTGCCAGTAGTGACAGCCAAATCTACGAGCAGTACTTC. Residues: CASSDSQIYEQYF. The entire variable domain, with the rest obtained from reference TRBV19 and TRBJ2-7, is as follows: DGGITQSPKYLFRKEGQNVTLSCEQNLNHDAMYWYRQDPGQGLRLIYYSQIVNDFQKGDIAEGYSVSREKKESFPLTVTSAQKNPTAFYLCASSDSQIYEQYFGPGTRLTVT.

V usage is TRBV27 and J usage is TRBJ2-7, with TRBD2 identical over 9 bases. There are 15 residues in the CDR3. After removal of 6 bases from V and 3 bases from J, the junction contained 9 bases not matched to a gene. The germline V gene encodes CDR1 MNHEY and CDR2 SMNVEV (reference sequence). The CDR3: CASSLTDSGGYEQYF. DNA for the CDR3: TGTGCCAGCAGCCTAACTGATAGCGGGGGCTACGAGCAGTACTTC.

This chain connects TRBV5-1 to TRBJ1-4, with TRBD1 matching over 10 bases. The CDR3 sequence is 15 residues long. Per the germline V gene, CDR1 is SGHRS and CDR2 is YFSETQ. V shed 3 bases, J shed 7 bases, and the junction held 6 bases outside the gene matches. Written as DNA, the CDR3 is TGCGCCAGCAGCTCTTCCGGGACAGGGGCTGAAAAACTGTTTTTT. Its translation is CASSSSGTGAEKLFF.

This rearrangement joins TRBV5-1 to TRBJ2-1; 7 nucleotides match TRBD2. The V and J ends lost 2 bases and 5 bases, in that order; junction bases with no gene match: 4. The CDR3 runs 14 residues. The germline gives CDR1 SGHRS, CDR2 YFSETQ. DNA for the CDR3: TGCGCCAGCAGCTTAGCGGGGCACAACAATGAGCAGTTCTTC. Its protein product is CASSLAGHNNEQFF.

This CDR3 reads CSVIIQAGGDTQYF. The CDR3 region has the DNA TGCAGCGTCATAATACAGGCCGGGGGAGATACGCAGTATTTT. The V call is TRBV29-1, the J call TRBJ2-3; D perhaps matches TRBD2 (6 bases). In germline, CDR1 is SQVTM, CDR2 ANQGSEA. V lost 6 bases to trimming and J lost 5 bases, with 18 bases between them. This CDR3 is built from 14 residues.

This clone was observed a handful of times. The chain uses TRBV18 and TRBJ2-6; weak D call: TRBD2 (6 bases). The length of the CDR3 is 15 residues. Germline CDR1 reads KGHSH; CDR2 reads LQKENI. With 4 bases removed from V and 0 bases from J, the gap between germline ends came to 7 bases. The CDR3 here is CASSRGDSGANVLTF. CDR3 DNA sequence: TGTGCCAGCTCACGGGGGGACTCTGGGGCCAACGTCCTGACTTTC. Full variable domain (remainder filled in from reference TRBV18 and TRBJ2-6): NAGVMQNPRHLVRRRGQEARLRCSPMKGHSHVYWYRQLPEEGLKFMVYLQKENIIDESGMPKERFSAEFPKEGPSILRIQQVVRGDSAAYFCASSRGDSGANVLTFGAGSRLTVL.

This chain connects TRBV7-2 to TRBJ2-7, with TRBD2 matching 8 bases. The CDR3 spans 14 residues. The V gene's germline CDR1 is SGHTA and CDR2 FQGNSA. V was clipped by 6 bases and J by 0 bases; unmatched bases: 4. The CDR3: CASRVSGDSYEQYF. In DNA, the CDR3 is TGTGCCAGCAGGGTTAGCGGGGACTCCTACGAGCAGTACTTC. Complete variable domain (other parts from reference TRBV7-2 and TRBJ2-7): GAGVSQSPSNKVTEKGKDVELRCDPISGHTALYWYRQSLGQGLEFLIYFQGNSAPDKSGLPSDRFSAERTGGSVSTLTIQRTQQEDSAVYLCASRVSGDSYEQYFGPGTRLTVT.

This chain links TRBV4-2 with TRBJ1-3; no definite D call. Germline CDR1 LGHNA, CDR2 YNFKEQ. The CDR3 spans 16 residues. The V end was cut by 1 base, the J end by 0 bases, with 10 bases between. CDR3 DNA sequence: TGTGCCAGCAGCCAAGTTAGCGCGAGCTCTGGAAACACCATATATTTT. Translation gives CASSQVSASSGNTIYF.

The rearrangement joins TRBV7-8 to TRBJ2-5; perhaps TRBD2 as D (6 bases). The length of the CDR3 is 15 residues. Trimming took 5 bases from V and 0 from J, leaving 13 bases between them. CDR1 is SGHVS and CDR2 is FQNEAQ in the germline V gene. The CDR3 DNA reads TGTGCCAGCAGCCCAAGGCGGGACGACCAAGAGACCCAGTACTTC. Translation gives CASSPRRDDQETQYF.

This clone was counted once. This chain connects TRBV2 to TRBJ1-2, with TRBD1 matching over 7 bases. Germline trimming cut 9 bases from V and 2 bases from J; bases unmatched to any gene: 3. Germline V gene lookup returns CDR1 SNHLY and CDR2 FYNNEI. This CDR3 has 12 residues. This CDR3 reads CARGGGNYGYTF. The CDR3 DNA sequence: TGTGCCAGAGGGGGCGGCAACTATGGCTACACCTTC.

V is TRBV14 and J is TRBJ2-7; D possibly corresponds to TRBD2 (6 bases). The CDR3 extends over 14 amino acids. The V gene lost 4 bases and the J gene lost 7 bases, with 17 bases spanning the gap. CDR1 is SGHDN, CDR2 FVKESK, per germline. CDR3 sequence reads: CASSPGTGWLEQYF. The CDR3 DNA sequence: TGTGCCAGCAGCCCCGGGACTGGATGGTTAGAGCAGTACTTC.

The chain carries TRBV18 and TRBJ2-5; 13 nucleotides agree with TRBD2. CDR1 KGHSH and CDR2 LQKENI come from the germline V gene. V was clipped by 6 bases and J by 4 bases; unmatched bases: 5. The CDR3 runs 15 residues. The CDR3 DNA reads as TGTGCCAGCTCCCGGACTAGCGGGAGTGGAGAGACCCAGTACTTC. This gives the protein CASSRTSGSGETQYF.